This T cell receptor (beta chain) emerged from a study of blood T cell repertoires in COVID-19. At the level of the study: Sources were T cells, B-cell-depleted T cells, or PBMCs; the material itself was cDNA or gDNA.

Participants, about 18 to 90 years old, spanned fewer than 25 US areas. Cohorts were assigned according to the clinical history that participants reported. In the original analysis: It was from reference gene primer amplification that nucleated cell counts were estimated. Assay: immunoSEQ multiplex PCR; the TCRdb copy retains only in-frame clones and omits some. For V, J and clone size, that table is used; D and trimming come from the DNA. The data contain some 210,000 clones, about nine tenths of them singletons. The germline gives CDR1 SNHLY, CDR2 FYNNEI. The CDR3 extends over 15 amino acids. V gave up 1 base and J gave up 4 bases, with 13 bases separating them.

The chain has TRBV2 and TRBJ2-5; weak D call: TRBD1 (6 bases). Sequenced material: PBMCs or T cells enriched from blood (not recorded which). The clonotype was recovered from a man between 18 and 29 years old with acute COVID-19. CDR3 nucleotide sequence: TGTGCCAGCAGTGAAGACAGGGCAGGGTCAGAGACCCAGTACTTC. Protein product: CASSEDRAGSETQYF.